Detailed here is one TCR beta chain. Its antigen is not known. Germline CDR1 and CDR2: LGHNT and FRNRAP. This CDR3 comprises 19 residues. V shed 3 bases, J shed 2 bases, and the junction held 14 bases outside the gene matches. This sample is part of a study of cytomegalovirus exposure and HLA in healthy donors. Study-level findings and limits: TCR beta chains numbering 164 were designated cytomegalovirus-associated. Highly shared variants forming one cluster were likely a sequencing artifact.

As for the donors, each was a healthy bone marrow donor. Both 60 Vbeta primers and 13 Jbeta primers went into the PCR. The assay was immunoSEQ multiplex PCR, and TCRdb's table has in-frame clones only and misses some. The table lists 130,000 to 150,000 clones, about 74% of them singletons. The V and J genes are TRBV12-5 and TRBJ2-3; 10 bases match TRBD1. This clonotype was sampled from a man between 18 and 29 years old in good health and CMV-seropositive. The material sequenced was PBMCs. The CDR3 loop reads CASGFSRDRGQRSTDTQYF. The DNA for the CDR3 is TGTGCTAGTGGTTTTTCCCGGGACAGGGGACAAAGATCCACAGATACGCAGTATTTT.